This T cell receptor beta chain was identified in a study of T cell responses to AZD1222 COVID-19 vaccine. Points on this clone: Its antigen is still unknown.

Study conclusions and caveats: Seropositive AZD1222 recipients at baseline numbered only 6 or 7. Unmutated variant regions are reportedly targeted by nearly half of spike-specific TCRs. There were vaccine-associated CD4 TCRs across spike, dominant at 160-218 and 743-854. Donors were mostly white British, more females; clonal diversity possibly underestimated.

Some clones are missing from TCRdb's copy, which holds only in-frame ones; the method was immunoSEQ multiplex PCR. Among over 100,000 clones, roughly nine tenths were seen once, and the ten largest hold about 2.5%. The TCR originated in an adult who received the AZD1222 COVID-19 vaccine. Sequences were derived from peripheral blood, sampled 28 days after the second AZD1222 dose.

The CDR3 coding sequence is TGCGCCAGCCTAAACCCCGGTACTGAAGCTTTCTTT. Its translation is CASLNPGTEAFF. The chain employs TRBV5-1 and TRBJ1-1; D uncertain. Germline V gives CDR1 SGHRS, CDR2 YFSETQ. V lost 7 bases, J lost 5 bases, and 12 bases lay in between. This CDR3 contains 12 residues. The full variable domain, rest sourced from reference TRBV5-1 and TRBJ1-1, is KAGVTQTPRYLIKTRGQQVTLSCSPISGHRSVSWYQQTPGQGLQFLFEYFSETQRNKGNFPGRFSGRQFSNSRSEMNVSTLELGDSALYLCASLNPGTEAFFGQGTRLTVV.